The rows below give T cell receptor beta chains drawn from one sample of a study of blood T cell repertoires in COVID-19. TCRdb's copy holds only in-frame clones and misses some; the assay was immunoSEQ multiplex PCR. The sample shows some 320,000 clones, 85% of them seen only once. Input material: peripheral blood. The receptors shown here come from a human donor in a cohort sampled during active COVID-19. Both conserved end residues are part of each CDR3. A D gene is named only where the DNA matches it firmly. A clone size is listed for some rows: how often the clone was seen (once, few, many), or a class if it is expanded.

D,V,size,J,CDR3,DNA
-,TRBV3-1/TRBV3-2,-,TRBJ2-7,CASSQGSRYEQYF,TGTGCCAGCAGCCAAGGGTCCCGGTACGAGCAGTACTTC
-,TRBV18,-,TRBJ1-2,CASSPTTALYYGYTF,TGTGCCAGCTCACCTACGACAGCGCTCTACTATGGCTACACCTTC
-,TRBV7-3,-,TRBJ2-1,CASSLMEHEQFF,TGTGCCAGCAGCTTAATGGAGCATGAGCAGTTCTTC
-,TRBV7-3,few,TRBJ1-6,CASSLYYNSPLHF,TGTGCCAGCAGCCTCTACTATAATTCACCCCTCCACTTT
TRBD2,TRBV24-1,-,TRBJ2-2,CATSDPGGTSGTGELFF,TGTGCCACCAGTGACCCCGGCGGGACTAGCGGTACCGGGGAGCTGTTTTTT
-,TRBV30,-,TRBJ1-1,CAWSISPGDEAFF,TGTGCCTGGAGTATAAGCCCGGGGGATGAAGCTTTCTTT
TRBD2,TRBV7-2,-,TRBJ2-7,CASSRTGLAGSRDEQYF,TGTGCCAGCAGCAGGACGGGACTAGCGGGGAGTAGGGACGAGCAGTACTTC
TRBD2,TRBV9,-,TRBJ2-1,CASSPLSGGDNEQFF,TGTGCCAGCAGCCCCTTGAGCGGGGGGGACAATGAGCAGTTCTTC
TRBD1,TRBV30,-,TRBJ2-7,CAWTQPGQGLSSYEQYF,TGTGCCTGGACTCAACCGGGACAGGGGCTCTCCTCCTACGAGCAGTACTTC
-,TRBV19,-,TRBJ2-2,CASEVAGELFF,TGTGCCAGTGAGGTAGCCGGGGAGCTGTTTTTT
-,TRBV19,-,TRBJ1-1,CASMIGGKGTEAFF,TGTGCCAGTATGATCGGGGGGAAGGGCACTGAAGCTTTCTTT
-,TRBV7-9,once,TRBJ2-2,CASIGGTSLFQDTGELFF,TGTGCCAGCATTGGGGGGACTTCATTATTCCAAGACACCGGGGAGCTGTTTTTT
TRBD1,TRBV5-8,-,TRBJ1-6,CASRDSYNSPLHF,TGTGCCAGCCGGGACAGCTATAATTCACCCCTCCACTTT
-,TRBV15,-,TRBJ2-1,CATSERGLSYNEQFF,TGTGCCACCAGCGAACGGGGTCTCTCCTACAATGAGCAGTTCTTC
-,TRBV20-1,-,TRBJ1-2,CSARGAVGYTF,TGCAGTGCTCGTGGGGCCGTTGGCTACACCTTC
TRBD2,TRBV19,-,TRBJ2-2,CASSMKAGDPGELFF,TGTGCCAGTAGTATGAAAGCGGGGGACCCCGGGGAGCTGTTTTTT
-,TRBV24-1,-,TRBJ2-5,CATSSKERIQETQYF,TGTGCCACCAGTTCAAAGGAGAGGATTCAAGAGACCCAGTACTTC
TRBD1,TRBV23-1,-,TRBJ1-1,CASVRDRISQAFF,TGCGCCAGCGTCCGGGACAGAATTTCTCAAGCTTTCTTT
TRBD1,TRBV27,once,TRBJ2-7,CASRQQGVLPASYEQYF,TGTGCCAGCAGACAACAGGGGGTTTTACCCGCCTCCTACGAGCAGTACTTC
TRBD1,TRBV24-1,-,TRBJ1-2,CATSSRDRGQGYTF,TGTGCCACCAGCAGCCGGGACAGGGGTCAGGGCTACACCTTC
TRBD1,TRBV6-5,-,TRBJ1-5,CATRMDRGRLQPQHF,TGTGCCACCCGCATGGACAGGGGTAGACTTCAGCCCCAGCATTTT
TRBD1,TRBV19,-,TRBJ1-6,CASSLGQNSPLHF,TGTGCCAGTAGTTTGGGACAGAATTCACCCCTCCACTTT
TRBD1,TRBV5-5,many,TRBJ1-2,CASSSRGSGGYTF,TGTGCCAGCAGCTCCAGGGGGTCGGGCGGCTACACCTTC
-,TRBV24-1,few,TRBJ1-5,CATSVGGGQPQHF,TGTGCCACCAGTGTCGGGGGAGGCCAGCCCCAGCATTTT
-,TRBV10-1,-,TRBJ2-2,CASSEQWSGELFF,TGCGCCAGCAGTGAGCAGTGGTCCGGGGAGCTGTTTTTT
-,TRBV14,-,TRBJ2-2,CASSQVNPGIAPGELFF,TGTGCCAGCAGCCAAGTCAATCCGGGGATTGCGCCCGGGGAGCTGTTTTTT
-,TRBV9,-,TRBJ1-3,CASSAQGTHGNTIYF,TGTGCCAGCAGCGCCCAGGGGACCCATGGAAACACCATATATTTT
-,TRBV7-9,-,TRBJ1-3,CASSPPSGNTIYF,TGTGCCAGCAGCCCCCCATCTGGAAACACCATATATTTT
TRBD2,TRBV24-1,-,TRBJ2-2,CATSEFGLAGAPGTGELFF,TGTGCCACCAGTGAATTCGGACTAGCGGGGGCCCCGGGCACCGGGGAGCTGTTTTTT
-,TRBV2,few,TRBJ1-5,CASSEEVGQPQHF,TGTGCCAGCAGTGAGGAGGTAGGACAGCCCCAGCATTTT
-,TRBV6-5,-,TRBJ1-2,CASSTTQGNYGYTF,TGTGCCAGCTCGACAACCCAGGGCAACTATGGCTACACCTTC
-,TRBV5-1,-,TRBJ2-7,CASSLETVSNSYEQYF,TGCGCCAGCAGCTTGGAAACAGTCTCGAACTCCTACGAGCAGTACTTC
-,TRBV2,-,TRBJ1-4,CASSVSEKLFF,TGTGCCAGCAGTGTCAGTGAAAAACTGTTTTTT
-,TRBV6-2/TRBV6-3,-,TRBJ2-7,CASSYSQGVHEQYF,TGTGCCAGCAGTTACTCGCAAGGGGTTCACGAGCAGTACTTC
TRBD1,TRBV19,-,TRBJ2-7,CASSTGQGLYEQYF,TGTGCCAGTAGTACCGGACAGGGACTTTACGAGCAGTACTTC
-,TRBV7-2,-,TRBJ1-2,CASSLLRTDYGYTF,TGTGCCAGCAGCTTACTGAGGACAGACTATGGCTACACCTTC
-,TRBV2,-,TRBJ1-2,CASSSFRTANYGYTF,TGTGCCAGCAGTTCTTTCCGGACAGCTAACTATGGCTACACCTTC
TRBD1,TRBV6-4,many,TRBJ1-2,CASSPAGQGYGYTF,TGTGCCAGCAGCCCAGCAGGACAGGGCTATGGCTACACCTTC
-,TRBV6-5,-,TRBJ1-4,CASSPQNEKLFF,TGTGCCAGCAGCCCCCAGAATGAAAAACTGTTTTTT
-,TRBV12-3/TRBV12-4,-,TRBJ2-2,CASSQGGELFF,TGTGCCAGCAGTCAGGGAGGGGAGCTGTTTTTT
-,TRBV5-1,-,TRBJ2-6,CASSLGQTHSGANVLTF,TGCGCCAGCAGCTTGGGACAGACACACTCTGGGGCCAACGTCCTGACTTTC
-,TRBV5-1,-,TRBJ2-2,CASSLAVTFTGELFF,TGCGCCAGCAGCTTGGCCGTAACTTTCACCGGGGAGCTGTTTTTT
-,TRBV9,-,TRBJ2-5,CASRAQNQETQYF,TGTGCCAGCAGGGCACAGAACCAAGAGACCCAGTACTTC
TRBD1,TRBV7-8,-,TRBJ2-1,CASSLGTGVGGSSYNEQFF,TGTGCCAGCAGCTTAGGGACAGGGGTTGGAGGGAGCTCCTACAATGAGCAGTTCTTC
-,TRBV12-5,-,TRBJ1-1,CASAPPSGHRSTEAFF,TGTGCTAGTGCCCCACCATCGGGCCACAGGTCCACTGAAGCTTTCTTT
-,TRBV18,-,TRBJ2-3,CASSPPQGGGPRDTQYF,TGTGCCAGCTCACCTCCACAGGGTGGAGGCCCTCGAGATACGCAGTATTTT
TRBD2,TRBV6-1,-,TRBJ2-7,CASSEAGPGLAGGLSYEQYF,TGTGCCAGCAGTGAAGCGGGCCCGGGACTAGCGGGGGGGCTCTCCTACGAGCAGTACTTC
-,TRBV7-3,-,TRBJ1-2,CASSQGGVHGYTF,TGTGCCAGCAGCCAGGGAGGGGTACATGGCTACACCTTC
-,TRBV3-1/TRBV3-2,-,TRBJ2-7,CASSRRGVDPYEQYF,TGTGCCAGCTCACGCCGCGGGGTGGACCCCTACGAGCAGTACTTC
TRBD2,TRBV7-9,-,TRBJ2-7,CASSPTSGGPHYEQYF,TGTGCCAGCAGCCCTACTAGCGGGGGACCTCATTACGAGCAGTACTTC
-,TRBV7-2,few,TRBJ1-1,CASSLSQGNTEAFF,TGTGCCAGCAGCCTCTCACAGGGGAACACTGAAGCTTTCTTT